Shown below are 31 T cell receptor beta chains from a single sample sequenced in a study of blood T cell repertoires in COVID-19. Here immunoSEQ multiplex PCR was the method, and the copy in TCRdb shows in-frame clones only, minus some. In the table there are approximately 170,000 clones, about 81% of which are singletons. Sequencing used peripheral blood. The origin of the receptors is a human donor in a cohort sampled during active COVID-19.

To note about this clone: This same CDR3 is encoded by further DNA sequences in the sample. The rearrangement uses TRBV2 and TRBJ2-2; D unresolved. CDR1 SNHLY and CDR2 FYNNEI come from the germline V gene. The ends were cut back, 3 bases at V and 5 bases at J, with 7 bases in the middle. This CDR3 spans 13 amino acids. CDR3 in DNA: TGTGCCAGCAGTGAGGTCAGGACCGGGGAGCTGTTTTTT. Translating gives CASSEVRTGELFF.

The genes are TRBV6-2 or TRBV6-3 and TRBJ1-5; 8 bases match TRBD1. The germline gives CDR1 MNHEY, CDR2 SVGEGT. V lost 2 bases and J lost 13; bases outside the gene matches: 10. The CDR3 totals 14 residues. CDR3 sequence reads: CASSYRTGSSPQHF. The CDR3 nucleotides are TGTGCCAGCAGTTACCGGACAGGGAGCAGTCCTCAGCATTTT.

V gene TRBV12-3 or TRBV12-4 combines with J gene TRBJ2-3; TRBD1 is a possible D gene (6 bases). The CDR3 totals 12 residues. Deletions cut 5 bases from V and 7 bases from J, with 10 bases between. The chain's CDR3 is CASSPQGYTQYF. For the CDR3, the DNA is TGTGCCAGCAGTCCTCAGGGGTATACGCAGTATTTT.

This clone appeared once. The J gene is TRBJ1-5, the V gene TRBV28; no clear D. The V end lost 3 bases, the J end lost 6 bases, and 6 bases lay between the germline ends. The CDR3 spans 12 residues. Germline CDR1 MDHEN, CDR2 SYDVKM. CDR3 sequence: CASSFFGQPQHF. The CDR3 bases are TGTGCCAGCAGTTTTTTCGGTCAGCCCCAGCATTTT. Based on the CDR3 plus reference TRBV28 and TRBJ1-5, the full variable domain is DVKVTQSSRYLVKRTGEKVFLECVQDMDHENMFWYRQDPGLGLRLIYFSYDVKMKEKGDIPEGYSVSREKKERFSLILESASTNQTSMYLCASSFFGQPQHFGDGTRLSIL.

The V and J genes are TRBV27 and TRBJ1-1, with a possible D match to TRBD1 (5 bases). Germline V gene data show CDR1 as MNHEY and CDR2 as SMNVEV (reference sequence). Trimming stripped 3 bases from V and 4 bases from J, with 15 bases between. The CDR3 has 15 amino acids. CDR3 residues: CASSLSREVGTEAFF. DNA of the CDR3: TGTGCCAGCAGTTTGAGCAGGGAAGTCGGCACTGAAGCTTTCTTT.

V gene TRBV15 combines with J gene TRBJ1-2; the D is unclear. Per germline, CDR1 LNHNV and CDR2 YYDKDF (reference sequence). This CDR3 is built from 15 residues. V lost 1 base and J lost 3, with 12 bases in between. Here the CDR3 DNA reads TGTGCCACCAGCAGAGTGTTTCCGAGGGACTATGGCTACACCTTC. Protein sequence: CATSRVFPRDYGYTF.

The CDR3 here is CASRQQGHGYTF. The DNA for the CDR3 is TGTGCCAGCAGACAACAGGGACATGGCTACACCTTC. The chain uses TRBV27 and TRBJ1-2; perhaps TRBD1 as D (6 bases). The CDR3 loop spans 12 amino acids. V lost 6 bases, J lost 6 bases, and 11 bases lay in between. Per the germline V gene, CDR1 is MNHEY and CDR2 is SMNVEV (reference sequence).

The rearrangement joins TRBV15 to TRBJ2-2; weak D call: TRBD2 (6 bases). There are 17 residues in the CDR3. From germline, CDR1 is LNHNV and CDR2 YYDKDF (reference sequence). V was pared by 0 bases and J by 7 bases, with 18 bases between. The DNA of the CDR3 is TGTGCCACCAGCAGAGATTTGGAGGGGCCGATGGGCGGGGAGCTGTTTTTT. This translates into CATSRDLEGPMGGELFF.

The CDR3 here is CASSRGGTSDAYEQYF. The CDR3 DNA reads TGTGCCAGCAGTAGGGGGGGAACTAGCGACGCCTACGAGCAGTACTTC. The V and J genes are TRBV6-4 and TRBJ2-7; D might be TRBD2 (7 bases). The germline CDR1 and CDR2 sequences are MRHNA and SNTAGT. V was cut by 5 bases and J by 2 bases, with 19 bases left in between. The length of the CDR3 is 16 residues.

The CDR3 reads CASSPGLAEEETQYF. The CDR3 DNA reads as TGTGCCAGCAGCCCAGGACTAGCGGAAGAAGAGACCCAGTACTTC. The chain uses TRBV11-3 and TRBJ2-5, with 10 bases lining up with TRBD2. The CDR3 runs 15 residues. With V trimmed by 5 bases and J by 3 bases, 6 bases remained unmatched. The germline CDR1 and CDR2 sequences are SGHNT and YENEEA.

The V call is TRBV11-3, the J call TRBJ2-2, with TRBD2 identical over 8 bases. CDR3 length equals 14 residues. J was trimmed by 6 bases and V by 7 bases; bases with no gene match: 7. The V gene's germline CDR1 is SGHNT and CDR2 YENEEA. CDR3 loop: CASTLVGGAGELFF. The CDR3, as DNA: TGTGCCAGCACCCTAGTCGGGGGGGCCGGGGAGCTGTTTTTT. The full variable domain, rest sourced from reference TRBV11-3 and TRBJ2-2, is EAGVVQSPRYKIIEKKQPVAFWCNPISGHNTLYWYLQNLGQGPELLIRYENEEAVDDSQLPKDRFSAERLKGVDSTLKIQPAELGDSAVYLCASTLVGGAGELFFGEGSRLTVL.

In this sample, this clone turned up once. The limits of the CDR3 on the DNA are not certain, so only TCRdb's listed CDR3 is given. The chain couples TRBV15 to TRBJ2-6; the table assigns TRBD1, which was not confirmed against the DNA. Inclusive of both ends, the CDR3 amounts to 17 amino acids. The germline CDR1 and CDR2 sequences are LNHNV and YYDKDF (reference sequence). The CDR3 sequence is CATSREPVGAGANVLTF.

The chain links TRBV7-9 to TRBJ2-1; TRBD2 aligns across 12 bases. Germline lookup yields CDR1 SEHNR and CDR2 FQNEAQ (reference sequence). The CDR3 consists of 17 residues. The V segment lost 4 bases and the J segment 3 bases; nucleotides outside the gene matches: 7. This chain's CDR3 is CASSYSPSGGDYNEQFF. Here the CDR3 DNA reads TGTGCCAGCAGCTACTCCCCTAGCGGGGGGGACTACAATGAGCAGTTCTTC.

For this clone: The same CDR3 can be traced to other DNA sequences in this sample. DNA of the CDR3: TGTGCCAGCTCCCCCCGGACAGGGGAGAACACTGAAGCTTTCTTT. Residues: CASSPRTGENTEAFF. The genes are TRBV18 and TRBJ1-1; 9 bases map to TRBD1. This CDR3 is built from 15 residues. The V gene's germline CDR1 is KGHSH and CDR2 LQKENI. Losses at the gene ends were 6 bases for V and 1 base for J; bases not matched to a gene: 6.

As to this clone: Different DNA sequences within this sample yield the same CDR3. This chain uses TRBV5-4 with TRBJ2-7; 11 bases are a match to TRBD1. CDR1 and CDR2 from the germline V gene are SGHNT and YYREEE (reference sequence). V dropped 3 bases and J dropped 4; count of bases not matched to a gene: 3. The CDR3 sequence is 14 residues long. The CDR3 protein is CASSWDRGTYEQYF. The CDR3 nucleotides are TGTGCCAGCAGCTGGGACAGGGGGACGTACGAGCAGTACTTC. Supplemented by reference TRBV5-4 and TRBJ2-7, the full variable domain reads ETGVTQSPTHLIKTRGQQVTLRCSSQSGHNTVSWYQQALGQGPQFIFQYYREEENGRGNFPPRFSGLQFPNYSSELNVNALELDDSALYLCASSWDRGTYEQYFGPGTRLTVT.

The gene calls are TRBV28 and TRBJ2-7, with TRBD1 matching 8 bases. The V and J ends lost 8 bases and 3 bases, in that order; junction bases with no gene match: 9. This CDR3 is 14 amino acids long. Per the germline V gene, CDR1 is MDHEN and CDR2 is SYDVKM. CDR3 sequence (DNA): TGTGCCAGCCGGAGGACAGGGATATTCTACGAGCAGTACTTC. Its translation is CASRRTGIFYEQYF.

This chain joins TRBV6-5 and TRBJ2-7, with a tentative D call TRBD2 (5 bases). Germline V CDR1 and CDR2: MNHEY, SVGAGI. CDR3 length equals 12 residues. Trimming cost V 11 bases and J 0 bases, with 11 bases left between them. CDR3 nucleotides: TGTGCCTCCGAGGGCGCCTCCTACGAGCAGTACTTC. Translated, it gives CASEGASYEQYF.

The rearrangement joins TRBV9 to TRBJ2-7, with TRBD1 matching 9 bases. This CDR3 is built from 16 residues. V shed 4 bases, J shed 7 bases, and the junction held 15 bases outside the gene matches. Germline assignment: CDR1 SGDLS and CDR2 YYNGEE. In nucleotides, the CDR3 is TGTGCCAGCAGCATCGGACAGGGGCCCCGGTCGGGGGAGCAGTACTTC. Translating gives CASSIGQGPRSGEQYF.

In its sample, this clone was seen once. The chain links TRBV5-1 to TRBJ2-3; 9 bases fit TRBD1. The J segment lost 3 bases and the V segment lost 3 bases, leaving 8 bases of the junction unmatched. The CDR3 runs to 16 residues. Germline CDR1 reads SGHRS; CDR2 reads YFSETQ. The CDR3 DNA reads TGCGCCAGCAGCTGGGGACAGGGAAGAGTTACAGATACGCAGTATTTT. It codes for CASSWGQGRVTDTQYF.

This rearrangement joins TRBV4-1 to TRBJ2-1; 9 bases are shared with TRBD1. The germline V gene encodes CDR1 MGHRA and CDR2 YSYEKL. The trim removed 0 bases at V and 2 bases at J, leaving 5 bases unmatched. The CDR3 is 17 amino acids. The CDR3 is CASSQDFGTGPYNEQFF. DNA of the CDR3: TGCGCCAGCAGCCAAGATTTCGGGACAGGGCCCTACAATGAGCAGTTCTTC.

This clone came up a few times. V is TRBV2 and J is TRBJ2-7; 10 nucleotides match TRBD1. V dropped 7 bases and J dropped 6; count of bases not matched to a gene: 12. The germline V gene encodes CDR1 SNHLY and CDR2 FYNNEI. The CDR3 loop spans 15 amino acids. The CDR3 nucleotides are TGTGCCAGCACCCCGGGACAGGGGCAGGTCATCGAGCAGTACTTC. Translated, it gives CASTPGQGQVIEQYF.

The CDR3 region is CASLPRGYTF. DNA of the CDR3: TGCGCCAGCCTTCCTAGGGGCTACACCTTC. This chain joins TRBV10-1 and TRBJ1-2; D unresolved. This CDR3 region has 10 residues. V was shortened by 8 bases and J by 8 bases, with 9 bases between the two germline ends. Germline values: CDR1 WNHNN, CDR2 SYGVQD (reference sequence).

The rearrangement uses TRBV27 and TRBJ2-2, with D possibly matching TRBD1 (6 bases). V lost 3 bases, J lost 2 bases, and 10 bases lay in between. CDR1 and CDR2 (germline): MNHEY, SMNVEV (reference sequence). This CDR3 comprises 15 residues. The CDR3 region has the DNA TGTGCCAGCAGTTTTAAAGGGGGTAACACCGGGGAGCTGTTTTTT. Its protein is CASSFKGGNTGELFF.

This clone was seen only a few times. This chain connects TRBV4-2 to TRBJ2-1, with 10 bases that match TRBD2. The CDR3 length is 19 residues. Germline V lookup: CDR1 LGHNA, CDR2 YNFKEQ. J lost 2 bases, V lost 0 bases, and 10 bases had no gene match. The CDR3 sequence is CASSQEALAGGRPYNEQFF. The CDR3 DNA sequence: TGTGCCAGCAGCCAAGAAGCGTTAGCGGGGGGCCGGCCCTACAATGAGCAGTTCTTC.

The gene calls are TRBV28 and TRBJ2-7; 8 nucleotides line up with TRBD1. Trimming took 7 bases from V and 5 from J; bases not matched to a gene: 7. CDR1 MDHEN and CDR2 SYDVKM come from the germline V gene. The CDR3 consists of 13 residues. In DNA, the CDR3 is TGTGCCAGCACCCTTCAGGGGGCAGACGAGCAGTACTTC. It yields the protein CASTLQGADEQYF.

This clone was recorded once. V is TRBV7-4 and J is TRBJ2-5, with D possibly TRBD1 on 6 matching bases. The CDR3 is made up of 15 amino acids. Germline V gives CDR1 SGHVT, CDR2 SQSDAQ. The V and J ends lost 5 bases and 2 bases respectively, with 15 bases between them. The CDR3 bases are TGTGCCAGCAGCATGCAGGGGCGAGAGCAAGAGACCCAGTACTTC. Protein sequence: CASSMQGREQETQYF. The full variable domain, in which reference TRBV7-4 and TRBJ2-5 provide the parts outside the CDR3, is GAGVSQSPRYKVAKRGRDVALRCDSISGHVTLYWYRQTLGQGSEVLTYSQSDAQRDKSGRPSGRFSAERPERSVSTLKIQRTEQGDSAVYLCASSMQGREQETQYFGPGTRLLVL.

V is TRBV10-3 and J is TRBJ2-5; the match to TRBD2 covers 9 bases. V was clipped by 4 bases and J by 9 bases; unmatched bases: 15. The CDR3 loop spans 16 amino acids. The germline V gene has CDR1 ENHRY and CDR2 SYGVKD. CDR3 loop: CAISGNGLGSGGAQYF. The CDR3 region has the DNA TGTGCCATCAGTGGGAACGGTTTAGGTAGCGGGGGAGCCCAGTACTTC.

The chain employs TRBV15 and TRBJ2-3, with 8 bases that match TRBD1. Looked up from germline, CDR1 is LNHNV and CDR2 is YYDKDF (reference sequence). CDR3 length: 14 residues. V dropped 5 bases and J dropped 1; count of bases not matched to a gene: 2. The CDR3 sequence is CATSSDRGTDTQYF. The CDR3, as DNA: TGTGCCACCAGCTCGGACAGGGGCACAGATACGCAGTATTTT.

The rearrangement uses TRBV2 and TRBJ2-7, with 7 bases aligning to TRBD1. CDR1 SNHLY and CDR2 FYNNEI come from the germline V gene. V lost 7 bases to trimming and J lost 2 bases; unmatched junction nucleotides: 8. This CDR3 is 14 amino acids long. CDR3 protein: CASMSNRGPYEQYF. The CDR3 nucleotides read TGTGCCAGCATGTCTAACAGGGGCCCCTACGAGCAGTACTTC.

V and J are TRBV5-4 and TRBJ1-6; D is uncertain. This CDR3 spans 12 amino acids. Germline values: CDR1 SGHNT, CDR2 YYREEE (reference sequence). Trimming left V 0 bases short and J 10 bases short, with 5 bases between. The CDR3 sequence: CASSLGGSPLHF. The CDR3 DNA reads as TGTGCCAGCAGCTTGGGCGGATCACCCCTCCACTTT.

J is TRBJ2-1 and V is TRBV24-1; 9 positions agree with TRBD1. Germline V gene data show CDR1 as KGHDR and CDR2 as SFDVKD. V trimming: 1 base; J trimming: 5 bases; junction bases outside the gene matches: 5. The CDR3 extends over 16 amino acids. The CDR3 sequence is CATSDFTGGAHNEQFF. The CDR3 DNA sequence: TGTGCCACCAGTGATTTCACAGGGGGCGCCCACAATGAGCAGTTCTTC.